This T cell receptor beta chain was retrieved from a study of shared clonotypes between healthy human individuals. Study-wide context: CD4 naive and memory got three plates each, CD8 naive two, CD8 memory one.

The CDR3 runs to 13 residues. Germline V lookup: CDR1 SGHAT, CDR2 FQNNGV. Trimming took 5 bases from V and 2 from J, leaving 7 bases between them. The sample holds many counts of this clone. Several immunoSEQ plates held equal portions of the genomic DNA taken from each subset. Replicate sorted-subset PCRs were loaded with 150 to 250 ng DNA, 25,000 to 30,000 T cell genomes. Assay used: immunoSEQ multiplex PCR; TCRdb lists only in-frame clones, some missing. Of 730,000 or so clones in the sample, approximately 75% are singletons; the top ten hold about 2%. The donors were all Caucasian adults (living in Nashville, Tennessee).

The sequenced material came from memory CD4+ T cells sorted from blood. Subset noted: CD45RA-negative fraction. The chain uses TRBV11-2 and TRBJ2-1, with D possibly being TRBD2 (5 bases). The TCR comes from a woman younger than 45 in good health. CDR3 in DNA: TGTGCCAGCAGCACCGGGACCTACAATGAGCAGTTCTTC. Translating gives CASSTGTYNEQFF. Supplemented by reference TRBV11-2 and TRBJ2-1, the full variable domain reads EAGVAQSPRYKIIEKRQSVAFWCNPISGHATLYWYQQILGQGPKLLIQFQNNGVVDDSQLPKDRFSAERLKGVDSTLKIQPAKLEDSAVYLCASSTGTYNEQFFGPGTRLTVL.